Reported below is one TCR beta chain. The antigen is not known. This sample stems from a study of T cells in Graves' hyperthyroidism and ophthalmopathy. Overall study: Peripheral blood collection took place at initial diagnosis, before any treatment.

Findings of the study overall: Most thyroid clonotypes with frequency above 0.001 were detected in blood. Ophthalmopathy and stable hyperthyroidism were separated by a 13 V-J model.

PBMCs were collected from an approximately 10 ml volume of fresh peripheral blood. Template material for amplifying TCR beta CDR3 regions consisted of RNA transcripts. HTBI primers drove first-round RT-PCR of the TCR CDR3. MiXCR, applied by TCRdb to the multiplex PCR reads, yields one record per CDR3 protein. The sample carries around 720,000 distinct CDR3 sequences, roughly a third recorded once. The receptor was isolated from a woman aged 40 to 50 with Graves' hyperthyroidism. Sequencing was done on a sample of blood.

The CDR3 DNA reads as TGTGCCAGCAGTTACTCGTTATGGGACACCGATGGCTACACCTTC. Its translation is CASSYSLWDTDGYTF. V is TRBV6-5 and J is TRBJ1-2; tentatively, D is TRBD1 (6 bases). CDR1 MNHEY and CDR2 SVGAGI come from the germline V gene. V lost 0 bases to trimming and J lost 6 bases, with 14 bases between them. The CDR3 runs to 15 residues.